This T cell receptor beta chain was obtained from a study of OX40 agonist ivuxolimab in advanced cancers. Study-wide background: The dose-escalation group included hepatocellular carcinoma, melanoma, renal cell carcinoma and head and neck cancer.

Germline V gives CDR1 MNHEY, CDR2 SVGAGI. V was pared by 2 bases and J by 3 bases, with 2 bases of the junction left unmatched. This CDR3 is built from 15 residues. With autoimmune disease history or systemic immunosuppression, patients were excluded. Study results and limitations: Average numbers of expanded clones were greater in CD8+ T cells than in CD4+. Low clonal expansion, among the lowest seen, marked partial responders at 0.1-3.0 mg/kg.

The table came from immunoSEQ multiplex PCR; TCRdb's copy has only in-frame clones and leaves some out. The repertoire has approximately 55,000 clones, about nine tenths of them found once; the top ten carry about a sixth. Of note for this clone: The antigen remains unidentified.

The chain links TRBV6-5 to TRBJ2-3; TRBD2 matches at 10 bases. This material consisted of CD4+ or CD8+ T cells sorted from blood, taken in a trial of the OX40 agonist ivuxolimab. The clonotype was recovered from an adult with an advanced solid tumor such as melanoma, head and neck, liver or kidney cancer. The CDR3 DNA sequence: TGTGCCAGCAGTTACGGTAGCGGGAGGACAGATACGCAGTATTTT. It is translated as CASSYGSGRTDTQYF.